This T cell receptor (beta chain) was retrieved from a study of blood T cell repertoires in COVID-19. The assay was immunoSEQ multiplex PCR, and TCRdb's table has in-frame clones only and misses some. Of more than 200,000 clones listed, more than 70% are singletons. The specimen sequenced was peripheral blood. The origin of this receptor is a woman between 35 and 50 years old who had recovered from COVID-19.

The CDR3 sequence: CASSARESGYGYTF. CDR3 in DNA: TGTGCCAGCAGCGCCCGCGAGTCTGGCTATGGCTACACCTTC. The V and J genes are TRBV7-9 and TRBJ1-2, with unresolved D. Germline lookup yields CDR1 SEHNR and CDR2 FQNEAQ (reference sequence). The CDR3 loop spans 14 amino acids. Trimming stripped 5 bases from V and 4 bases from J, with 14 bases between.